This TCR beta chain was observed in a study of T cells in Graves' hyperthyroidism and ophthalmopathy. RNA transcripts provided the source from which TCR beta CDR3 regions were amplified. RT-PCR in the first round (using the HTBI primer set) targeted the TCR CDR3. TCRdb called the multiplex PCR reads again in MiXCR, with one record for every CDR3 protein. The data show about 480,000 distinct CDR3 sequences, approximately 25% seen once. This clonotype was picked up a small number of times. The CDR3 sequence is 16 residues long. The V gene's germline CDR1 is SNHLY and CDR2 FYNNEI. Trimming removed 1 base from V and 0 bases from J; junction bases left unmatched: 3.

J is TRBJ2-7 and V is TRBV2; 10 bases align to TRBD2. The source material was blood. The clonotype comes from a woman aged 30 to 39 with Graves' ophthalmopathy. CDR3 sequence: CASSEGTSGFSYEQYF. The CDR3 bases are TGTGCCAGCAGTGAAGGGACTAGCGGTTTCTCCTACGAGCAGTACTTC.